The TCR beta chain under discussion was sequenced for a study of T cell repertoires in cytomegalovirus infection. The overall study: Both recently identified HLA-C-restricted and well-studied HLA-B-restricted CMV epitopes were used in the study. Matching HLA type, along with CMV infection, was indicated by public TCR beta signatures.

CDR1 and CDR2 (germline): MDHEN, SYDVKM. This CDR3 has 16 amino acids. Trimming shortened V by 5 bases and J by 1 base, and 15 bases separated the two germline ends. A remark on this clonotype: Its target is not known.

Study results and limitations: HLA-C-restricted CMV-specific TCR beta clonotypes prevailed in the ex vivo response. Cumulative public TCR beta family frequency identified carriers of CMV plus the relevant HLA.

TCRdb ran MiXCR on the reads and lists one entry per CDR3 protein. The sample has about 900,000 distinct CDR3 sequences, around 30% seen once; the top ten hold about 14%. This TCR derives from a human donor in good health (CMV status not recorded). Some clones in this sample may be carry-over from other donors' samples. The rearrangement joins TRBV28 to TRBJ2-1; no firm D call. The specimen comprised cultured CD8+ T cells from PBMCs, sampled from culture after CMV antigen stimulation. The CDR3 sequence: CASSPLALPSYNEQFF. In DNA, the CDR3 is TGTGCCAGCAGTCCCCTCGCCTTGCCATCCTACAATGAGCAGTTCTTC.